The next 27 T cell receptor beta chains were all read from a single sample in a study of human T cells and chemical hapten exposure. Time point indicated: patch test 2, 6 weeks after DPC sensitization. Treatment indicated: therapeutic diphenylcyclopropenone sensitization with weekly scalp DPC. TCRdb re-analysed the RACE reads in MiXCR, keeping a single row per CDR3 protein. The sample includes approximately 89,000 distinct CDR3 sequences, around 6.7% of them seen just once. This specimen consisted of whole blood, obtained in connection with sensitization to the hapten diphenylcyclopropenone (DPC). All receptors derive from a woman in her twenties or thirties with alopecia areata. Some clones in this sample may be carry-over from other donors' samples.

This clonotype was found many times. The DNA for the CDR3 is TGCAGTGCTAGATCCAGAGCCGACGGTGGAAATTCACCCCTCCACTTT. It is translated as CSARSRADGGNSPLHF. This chain connects TRBV20-1 to TRBJ1-6; no definite D call. CDR3 length: 16 residues. CDR1 is DFQATT and CDR2 is SNEGSKA in the germline V gene (reference sequence). V was cut by 2 bases and J by 7 bases, with 18 bases left in between.

This clonotype was detected only once. One base away lies a much larger clone, so this may be a sequencing read error. The chain carries TRBV2 and TRBJ2-3; either TRBD1 or TRBD2 may supply D (5 bases each). The CDR3 is 13 residues long. Looked up from germline, CDR1 is SNHLY and CDR2 is FYNNEI. V was trimmed by 7 bases and J by 5 bases, leaving 13 bases between them. CDR3 nucleotides: TGTGCCAGCATAGCGACAGAGTTAGATACGCAGTATTTT. Translation gives CASIATELDTQYF.

This clonotype has a count of ten or more. The chain couples TRBV12-3 or TRBV12-4 to TRBJ2-3; no firm D call. The V end was cut by 3 bases, the J end by 3 bases, with 10 bases between. The CDR3 runs to 14 residues. CDR3 amino acids: CASSFAALTDTQYF. CDR3 in DNA: TGTGCCAGCAGTTTCGCGGCGTTGACAGATACGCAGTATTTT.

CDR3 sequence: CVTRGSRETEAFF. CDR3 sequence (DNA): TGCGTCACCCGCGGTTCGAGAGAGACTGAAGCTTTCTTT. V and J are TRBV5-1 and TRBJ1-1, with no clear D. This CDR3 is 13 amino acids long. The germline gives CDR1 SGHRS, CDR2 YFSETQ.

The V gene is TRBV12-3 or TRBV12-4, the J gene TRBJ1-2; D is perhaps TRBD1 (6 bases). V was pared by 6 bases and J by 4 bases, with 12 bases between. The CDR3 consists of 13 residues. The CDR3 reads CASRPGAGYGYTF. The CDR3 DNA reads TGTGCCAGCAGGCCAGGGGCCGGCTATGGCTACACCTTC.

This clonotype was counted at least ten times. CDR3 sequence reads: CASSDGLDYGYTF. Written as DNA, the CDR3 is TGTGCCAGCAGTGATGGGTTGGACTATGGCTACACCTTC. V and J are TRBV2 and TRBJ1-2, with D hard to call. This CDR3 region has 13 residues. V gave up 3 bases and J gave up 3 bases, with 8 bases separating them. The germline V gene encodes CDR1 SNHLY and CDR2 FYNNEI. Full variable domain (missing parts from reference TRBV2 and TRBJ1-2): EPEVTQTPSHQVTQMGQEVILRCVPISNHLYFYWYRQILGQKVEFLVSFYNNEISEKSEIFDDQFSVERPDGSNFTLKIRSTKLEDSAMYFCASSDGLDYGYTFGSGTRLTVV.

The gene calls are TRBV9 and TRBJ1-1, with 9 nucleotides matching TRBD1. J lost 4 bases, V lost 4 bases, and 8 bases had no gene match. Germline values: CDR1 SGDLS, CDR2 YYNGEE. The CDR3 is 15 amino acids. CDR3 coding DNA: TGTGCCAGCAGCCCCCCACAGGGGGCGGTCACTGAAGCTTTCTTT. Protein product: CASSPPQGAVTEAFF.

This clonotype was detected a few times. The V gene is TRBV28, the J gene TRBJ2-7, with D perhaps given as TRBD1 or TRBD2 (5 bases each). Germline V gene lookup returns CDR1 MDHEN and CDR2 SYDVKM. This CDR3 has 14 residues. The V end lost 3 bases, the J end lost 2 bases, and 11 bases lay between the germline ends. The CDR3 DNA follows: TGTGCCAGCAGTTTCCGGGACGGAGCCTACGAGCAGTACTTC. The encoded protein is CASSFRDGAYEQYF.

This clonotype was found a few times. This rearrangement joins TRBV29-1 to TRBJ2-3; D is undetermined. The length of the CDR3 is 13 residues. V was cut by 2 bases and J by 2 bases, with 8 bases left in between. CDR1 is SQVTM, CDR2 ANQGSEA, per germline. This chain's CDR3 is CSVEWQSTDTQYF. The CDR3 DNA reads TGCAGCGTTGAATGGCAGTCCACAGATACGCAGTATTTT.

This clonotype has ten or more counts. The chain joins TRBV5-1 to TRBJ1-1; 7 positions match TRBD1. The ends lost 0 bases at V and 0 bases at J; junction bases unmatched: 5. Germline CDR1 reads SGHRS; CDR2 reads YFSETQ. This CDR3 region has 16 residues. The CDR3 loop reads CASSLAGTEMNTEAFF. The CDR3 nucleotides read TGCGCCAGCAGCTTGGCCGGGACAGAAATGAACACTGAAGCTTTCTTT.

This clonotype occurred many times. The chain links TRBV2 to TRBJ2-1; D remains unclear. Germline CDR1 and CDR2: SNHLY and FYNNEI. V lost 10 bases and J 4 bases, leaving 14 bases between the germline ends. The CDR3 has 13 residues. DNA of the CDR3: TGTGCCAACCAGCAGTCCGGTTACAATGAGCAGTTCTTC. Encoded protein: CANQQSGYNEQFF. Using reference TRBV2 and TRBJ2-1 for the parts outside the CDR3, the full variable domain is EPEVTQTPSHQVTQMGQEVILRCVPISNHLYFYWYRQILGQKVEFLVSFYNNEISEKSEIFDDQFSVERPDGSNFTLKIRSTKLEDSAMYFCANQQSGYNEQFFGPGTRLTVL.

The chain employs TRBV12-3 or TRBV12-4 and TRBJ2-3; D is unclear. V lost 3 bases to trimming and J lost 0 bases, with 10 bases between them. The CDR3 is 15 residues long. The CDR3 region is CASSFTSTSTDTQYF. CDR3 nucleotides: TGTGCCAGCAGTTTCACCAGCACTAGCACAGATACGCAGTATTTT.

The V gene is TRBV2, the J gene TRBJ2-1; D perhaps matches TRBD1 (6 bases). V was cut by 7 bases and J by 11 bases, with 15 bases left in between. The CDR3 is 12 amino acids. CDR1 and CDR2 from the germline V gene are SNHLY and FYNNEI. The CDR3 DNA reads as TGTGCCAGCAAGGGGGAAGTGTTGAAGCAGTTCTTC. It specifies CASKGEVLKQFF.

The chain links TRBV7-9 to TRBJ1-2, with TRBD1 as a possible D gene (5 bases). Trimming took 5 bases from V and 8 from J, leaving 18 bases between them. This CDR3 spans 14 amino acids. Germline loops: CDR1 SEHNR, CDR2 FQNEAQ (reference sequence). The CDR3 here is CASSRDRSREGYTF. In DNA, the CDR3 is TGTGCCAGCAGCCGGGACCGAAGTAGGGAAGGCTACACCTTC.

This clonotype was counted between two and nine times. The J gene is TRBJ2-5, the V gene TRBV5-1; 8 bases map to TRBD2. CDR3 length: 16 amino acids. The junction had 11 bases not matched to a gene; V was cut back by 0 bases and J by 7 bases. Per germline, CDR1 SGHRS and CDR2 YFSETQ. This CDR3 is CASSLGPTGGPGTQYF. In nucleotides, the CDR3 is TGCGCCAGCAGCTTGGGTCCGACGGGGGGGCCGGGGACCCAGTACTTC.

This clonotype was detected many times. The chain employs TRBV6-1 and TRBJ1-1; TRBD1 is a possible D gene (6 bases). The CDR3 extends over 13 amino acids. V gave up 10 bases and J gave up 5 bases, with 17 bases separating them. The germline V gene has CDR1 MNHNS and CDR2 SASEGT. CDR3 loop: CAIILQGGTEAFF. CDR3 DNA: TGTGCCATAATCTTACAGGGAGGGACTGAAGCTTTCTTT.

The V call is TRBV6-6, the J call TRBJ2-2; D is possibly TRBD2 (6 bases). V lost 4 bases to trimming and J lost 0 bases, with 15 bases between them. Germline lookup yields CDR1 MNHNY and CDR2 SVGAGI (reference sequence). The CDR3 totals 17 residues. The CDR3 sequence is CASSSRAGPANTGELFF. CDR3 in DNA: TGTGCCAGCAGTTCACGGGCGGGGCCTGCGAACACCGGGGAGCTGTTTTTT.

This clonotype came up many times. This sequence joins TRBV5-1 and TRBJ1-1; D is ambiguous. The germline V and J ends were trimmed by 1 base and 0 bases, with 7 bases remaining between them. This CDR3 is built from 14 residues. Germline V lookup: CDR1 SGHRS, CDR2 YFSETQ. This CDR3 is CASSLNAVNTEAFF. The CDR3 region has the DNA TGCGCCAGCAGCTTGAACGCGGTGAACACTGAAGCTTTCTTT.

This clonotype was seen many times. The rearrangement joins TRBV3-1 to TRBJ2-7, with no clear D. Trimming took off 1 base at V and 3 bases at J, with 7 bases between the two ends. The length of the CDR3 is 13 residues. Germline CDR1 LGHDT, CDR2 YNNKEL (reference sequence). The CDR3 protein is CASSQGAHYEQYF. The CDR3 nucleotides read TGTGCCAGCAGCCAAGGTGCGCACTACGAGCAGTACTTC.

The chain joins TRBV7-2 to TRBJ1-1; possibly TRBD1 for D (5 bases). The CDR3 runs to 15 residues. Germline CDR1 reads SGHTA; CDR2 reads FQGNSA. Trimming pared 1 base from V and 1 base from J, leaving 10 bases between. The CDR3 region is CASSLEGNPNTEAFF. Here the CDR3 DNA reads TGTGCCAGCAGCTTAGAGGGGAACCCGAACACTGAAGCTTTCTTT.

This clonotype showed up many times. CDR3 sequence (DNA): TGTGCCAGCTCACCATTCATGTCAGAAACTGGGGCCAACGTCCTGACTTTC. Encoded protein: CASSPFMSETGANVLTF. This chain joins TRBV18 and TRBJ2-6, with no clear D. The CDR3 sequence is 17 residues long. Trimming removed 2 bases from V and 2 bases from J, with 13 bases in between. Germline CDR1 reads KGHSH; CDR2 reads LQKENI.

This clonotype was recorded at least ten times. The chain combines TRBV7-6 with TRBJ2-2; D ambiguous. The CDR3 consists of 15 residues. Germline V lookup: CDR1 SGHVS, CDR2 FNYEAQ. Trimming cost V 5 bases and J 1 base, with 11 bases left between them. CDR3: CASSLRALNTGELFF. The CDR3 DNA follows: TGTGCCAGCAGCCTCCGGGCCCTGAACACCGGGGAGCTGTTTTTT.

The chain uses TRBV27 and TRBJ1-1; D possibly corresponds to TRBD1 (5 bases). V lost 3 bases and J 1 base, leaving 15 bases between the germline ends. Germline V CDR1 and CDR2: MNHEY, SMNVEV (reference sequence). This CDR3 spans 16 amino acids. The DNA for the CDR3 is TGTGCCAGCAGTTTTTACGGGACCGGGAGGAACACTGAAGCTTTCTTT. This sequence encodes CASSFYGTGRNTEAFF.

This clonotype was recorded at least ten times. V gene TRBV30 combines with J gene TRBJ1-5; D possibly corresponds to TRBD1 (5 bases). CDR3 size: 13 residues. Germline lookup yields CDR1 GTSNPN and CDR2 SVGIG (reference sequence). The V and J ends lost 4 bases and 1 base respectively, with 8 bases between them. CDR3 DNA: TGTGCCTGGAACGGGGGAAGCAATCAGCCCCAGCATTTT. Amino acid sequence: CAWNGGSNQPQHF.

The chain is built from TRBV29-1 and TRBJ1-2, with 8 bases fitting TRBD1. Per germline, CDR1 SQVTM and CDR2 ANQGSEA. The CDR3 runs to 15 residues. J gave up 4 bases and V 5 bases, and 12 bases lay outside the gene matches. Here the CDR3 DNA reads TGCAGCGTTCCGAATCCGGACAGGGAATCCTATGGCTACACCTTC. It encodes CSVPNPDRESYGYTF.

In this sample, this clonotype turned up many times. The chain is built from TRBV7-3 and TRBJ2-3; D is unclear. From germline, CDR1 is SGHTA and CDR2 FQGTGA. V dropped 5 bases and J dropped 5 bases, with 17 bases sitting between them. The CDR3 has 15 residues. In DNA form, the CDR3 reads TGTGCCAGCAGCCCATTCACGTCCGGTGTAGATACGCAGTATTTT. This codes for CASSPFTSGVDTQYF.

This clonotype was found many times. The rearrangement uses TRBV18 and TRBJ1-1, with D possibly matching TRBD1 (6 bases). This CDR3 is 14 amino acids long. Trimming took off 6 bases at V and 1 base at J, with 12 bases between the two ends. Germline-derived CDR1 and CDR2 are KGHSH and LQKENI. The chain's CDR3 is CASSLQGTNTEAFF. The CDR3 coding sequence is TGTGCCAGCTCCCTACAGGGAACGAACACTGAAGCTTTCTTT.